Reported below is one T cell receptor beta chain. Patients at the Seattle site were enrolled during active infection and followed longitudinally. Some clones are missing from TCRdb's copy, which holds only in-frame ones; the method was immunoSEQ multiplex PCR. The sample has roughly 350,000 clones, roughly 86% seen once. CDR1 and CDR2 (germline): ENHRY, SYGVKD. With V trimmed by 5 bases and J by 4 bases, 5 bases remained unmatched. The CDR3 is 14 amino acids. These data originate in a study of blood T cell repertoires in COVID-19. Study in general: Whether acute or convalescent, the COVID-19 samples came from the United States, Italy and Spain. PBMCs, B-cell-depleted T cells, or T cells were the source of the cDNA or gDNA that made up the material.

The sample taken for sequencing was peripheral blood. The V and J genes are TRBV10-3 and TRBJ1-2; 9 nucleotides agree with TRBD1. The clonotype originates from a woman aged 70 to 79 with COVID-19, enrolled during active disease. The CDR3 reads CAISPWDRVYGYTF. The DNA for the CDR3 is TGTGCCATCAGTCCTTGGGACAGGGTCTATGGCTACACCTTC.